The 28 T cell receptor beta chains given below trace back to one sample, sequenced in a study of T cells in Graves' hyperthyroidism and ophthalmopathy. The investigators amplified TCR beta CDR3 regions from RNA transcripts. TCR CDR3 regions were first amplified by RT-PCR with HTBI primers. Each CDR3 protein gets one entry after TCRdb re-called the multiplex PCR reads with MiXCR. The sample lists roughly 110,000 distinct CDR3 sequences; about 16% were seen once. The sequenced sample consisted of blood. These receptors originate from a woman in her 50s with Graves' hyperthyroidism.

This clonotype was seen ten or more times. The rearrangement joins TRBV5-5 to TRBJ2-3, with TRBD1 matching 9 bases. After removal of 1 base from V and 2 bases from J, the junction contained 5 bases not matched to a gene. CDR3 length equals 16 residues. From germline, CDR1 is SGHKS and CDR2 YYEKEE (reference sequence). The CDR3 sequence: CASSLMRTGDTDTQYF. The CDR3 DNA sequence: TGTGCCAGCAGCTTGATGAGGACAGGGGACACAGATACGCAGTATTTT.

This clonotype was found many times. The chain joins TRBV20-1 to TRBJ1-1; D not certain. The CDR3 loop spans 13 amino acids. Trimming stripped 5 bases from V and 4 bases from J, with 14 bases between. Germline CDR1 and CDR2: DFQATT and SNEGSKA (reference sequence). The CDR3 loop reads CSARTPVGTEAFF. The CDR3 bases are TGCAGTGCTCGAACTCCAGTGGGCACTGAAGCTTTCTTT.

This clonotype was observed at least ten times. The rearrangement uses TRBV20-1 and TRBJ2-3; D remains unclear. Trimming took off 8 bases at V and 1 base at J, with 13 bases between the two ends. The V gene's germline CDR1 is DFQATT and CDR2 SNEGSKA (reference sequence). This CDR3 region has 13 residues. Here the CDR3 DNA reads TGCAGTTGGTACGGCCGGGGCACAGATACGCAGTATTTT. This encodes CSWYGRGTDTQYF.

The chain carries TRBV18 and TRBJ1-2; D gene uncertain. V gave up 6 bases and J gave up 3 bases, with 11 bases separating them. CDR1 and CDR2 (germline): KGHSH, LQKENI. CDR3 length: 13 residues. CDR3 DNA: TGTGCCAGCTCTCCAAGGCAGCACTATGGCTACACCTTC. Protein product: CASSPRQHYGYTF. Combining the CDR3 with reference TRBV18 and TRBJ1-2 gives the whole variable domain NAGVMQNPRHLVRRRGQEARLRCSPMKGHSHVYWYRQLPEEGLKFMVYLQKENIIDESGMPKERFSAEFPKEGPSILRIQQVVRGDSAAYFCASSPRQHYGYTFGSGTRLTVV.

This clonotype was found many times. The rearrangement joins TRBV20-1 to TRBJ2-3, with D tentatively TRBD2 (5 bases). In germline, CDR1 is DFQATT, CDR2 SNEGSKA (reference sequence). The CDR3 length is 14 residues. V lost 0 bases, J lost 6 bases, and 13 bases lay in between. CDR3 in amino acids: CSAREEETSDTQYF. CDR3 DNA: TGCAGTGCTAGAGAGGAGGAAACTTCCGATACGCAGTATTTT.

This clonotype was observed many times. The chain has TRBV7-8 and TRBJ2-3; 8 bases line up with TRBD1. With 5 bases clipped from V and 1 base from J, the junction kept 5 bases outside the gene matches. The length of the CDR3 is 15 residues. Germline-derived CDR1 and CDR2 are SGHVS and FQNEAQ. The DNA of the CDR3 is TGTGCCAGCAGCCCAGGGGGCTTTGGCACAGATACGCAGTATTTT. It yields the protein CASSPGGFGTDTQYF.

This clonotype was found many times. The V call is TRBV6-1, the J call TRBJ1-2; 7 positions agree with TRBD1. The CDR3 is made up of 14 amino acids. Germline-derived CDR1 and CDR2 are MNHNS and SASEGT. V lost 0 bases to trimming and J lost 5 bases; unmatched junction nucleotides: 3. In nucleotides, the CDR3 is TGTGCCAGCAGTGAAGCCAGGGGGGGGTATGGCTACACCTTC. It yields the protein CASSEARGGYGYTF.

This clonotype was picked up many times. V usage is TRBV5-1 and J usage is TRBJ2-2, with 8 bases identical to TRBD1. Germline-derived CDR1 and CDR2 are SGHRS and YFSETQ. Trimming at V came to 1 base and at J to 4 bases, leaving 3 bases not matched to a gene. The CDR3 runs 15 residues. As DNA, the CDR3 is TGCGCCAGCAGCTTGCAGGACAGGGTCACCGGGGAGCTGTTTTTT. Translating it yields CASSLQDRVTGELFF.

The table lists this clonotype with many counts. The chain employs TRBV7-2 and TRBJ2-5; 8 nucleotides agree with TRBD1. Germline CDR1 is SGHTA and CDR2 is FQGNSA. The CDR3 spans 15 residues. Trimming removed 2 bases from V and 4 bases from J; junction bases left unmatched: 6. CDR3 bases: TGTGCCAGCAGCTTAAACAGGGGGGCTGGAGAGACCCAGTACTTC. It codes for CASSLNRGAGETQYF.

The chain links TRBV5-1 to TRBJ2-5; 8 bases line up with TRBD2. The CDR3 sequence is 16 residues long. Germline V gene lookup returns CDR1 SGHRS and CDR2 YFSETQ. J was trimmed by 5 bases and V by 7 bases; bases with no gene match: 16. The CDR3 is CASGQRSGSLGETQYF. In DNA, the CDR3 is TGCGCCAGCGGCCAGAGGAGCGGGAGCCTCGGGGAGACCCAGTACTTC.

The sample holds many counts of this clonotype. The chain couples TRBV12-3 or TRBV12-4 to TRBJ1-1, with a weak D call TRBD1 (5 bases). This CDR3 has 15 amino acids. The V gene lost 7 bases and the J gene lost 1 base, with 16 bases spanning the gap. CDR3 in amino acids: CASTTGGTSNTEAFF. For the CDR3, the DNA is TGTGCCAGCACTACCGGAGGGACTTCGAACACTGAAGCTTTCTTT.

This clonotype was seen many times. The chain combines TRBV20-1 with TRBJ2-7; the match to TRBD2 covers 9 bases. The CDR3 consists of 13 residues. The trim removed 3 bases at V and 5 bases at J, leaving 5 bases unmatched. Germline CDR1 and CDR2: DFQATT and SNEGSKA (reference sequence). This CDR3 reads CSARTSGTHEQYF. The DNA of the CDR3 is TGCAGTGCTAGGACTAGCGGTACCCACGAGCAGTACTTC.

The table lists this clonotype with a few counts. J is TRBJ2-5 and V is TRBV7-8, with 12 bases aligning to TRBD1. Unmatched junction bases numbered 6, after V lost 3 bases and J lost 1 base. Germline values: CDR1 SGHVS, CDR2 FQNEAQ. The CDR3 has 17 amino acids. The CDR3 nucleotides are TGTGCCAGCAGCTTGCCGGGACAGGGGGCGCTCCAAGAGACCCAGTACTTC. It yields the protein CASSLPGQGALQETQYF.

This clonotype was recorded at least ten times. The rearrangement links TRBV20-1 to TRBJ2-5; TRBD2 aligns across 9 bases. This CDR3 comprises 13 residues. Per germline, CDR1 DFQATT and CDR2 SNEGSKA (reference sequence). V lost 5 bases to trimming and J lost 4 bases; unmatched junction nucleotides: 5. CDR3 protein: CSALAGAGETQYF. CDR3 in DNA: TGCAGTGCTTTAGCGGGAGCGGGAGAGACCCAGTACTTC.

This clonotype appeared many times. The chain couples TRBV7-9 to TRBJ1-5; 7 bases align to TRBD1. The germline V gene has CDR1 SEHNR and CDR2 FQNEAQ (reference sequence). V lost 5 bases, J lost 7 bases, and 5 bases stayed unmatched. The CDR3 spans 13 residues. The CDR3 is CASSLQGLQPQHF. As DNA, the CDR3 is TGTGCCAGCAGCCTACAGGGGTTGCAGCCCCAGCATTTT.

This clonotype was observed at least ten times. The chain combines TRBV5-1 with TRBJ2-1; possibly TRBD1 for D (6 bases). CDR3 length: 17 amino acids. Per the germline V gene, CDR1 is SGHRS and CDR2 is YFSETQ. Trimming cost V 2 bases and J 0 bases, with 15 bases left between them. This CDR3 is CASSFLTGQSSYNEQFF. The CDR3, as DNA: TGCGCCAGCAGCTTTCTGACAGGCCAGAGCTCCTACAATGAGCAGTTCTTC.

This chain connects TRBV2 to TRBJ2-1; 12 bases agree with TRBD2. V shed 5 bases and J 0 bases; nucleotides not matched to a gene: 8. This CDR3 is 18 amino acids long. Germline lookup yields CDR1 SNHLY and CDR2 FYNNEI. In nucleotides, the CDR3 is TGTGCCAGCAGTACCCCGGGACTAGCGGGTAGCTCCTACAATGAGCAGTTCTTC. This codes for CASSTPGLAGSSYNEQFF.

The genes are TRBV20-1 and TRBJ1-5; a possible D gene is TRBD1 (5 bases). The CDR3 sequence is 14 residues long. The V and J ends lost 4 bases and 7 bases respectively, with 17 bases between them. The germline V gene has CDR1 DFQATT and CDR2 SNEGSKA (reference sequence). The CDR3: CSAIESRVGQPQHF. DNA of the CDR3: TGCAGTGCTATCGAGAGCAGGGTCGGGCAGCCCCAGCATTTT.

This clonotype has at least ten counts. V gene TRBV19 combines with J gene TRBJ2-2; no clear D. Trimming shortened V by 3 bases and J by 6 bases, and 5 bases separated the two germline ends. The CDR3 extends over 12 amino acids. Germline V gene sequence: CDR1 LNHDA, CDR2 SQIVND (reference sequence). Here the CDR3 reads CASSMAAGELFF. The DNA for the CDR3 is TGTGCCAGTAGTATGGCGGCCGGGGAGCTGTTTTTT.

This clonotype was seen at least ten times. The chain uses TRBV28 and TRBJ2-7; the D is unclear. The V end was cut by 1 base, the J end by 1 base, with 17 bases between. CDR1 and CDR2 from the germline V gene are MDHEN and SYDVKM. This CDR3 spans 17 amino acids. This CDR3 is CASSLFRLVLFSYEQYV. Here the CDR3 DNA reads TGTGCCAGCAGTTTATTCAGACTTGTTCTCTTTTCCTACGAGCAGTACGTC.

The CDR3 coding sequence is TGCGCCAGCAGCTGGGGGGACAGAGATTACGAGCAGTACTTC. Residues: CASSWGDRDYEQYF. This rearrangement joins TRBV5-1 to TRBJ2-7; weak D call: TRBD1 (7 bases). This CDR3 has 14 amino acids. Germline V CDR1 and CDR2: SGHRS, YFSETQ. Trimming took off 3 bases at V and 4 bases at J, with 14 bases between the two ends.

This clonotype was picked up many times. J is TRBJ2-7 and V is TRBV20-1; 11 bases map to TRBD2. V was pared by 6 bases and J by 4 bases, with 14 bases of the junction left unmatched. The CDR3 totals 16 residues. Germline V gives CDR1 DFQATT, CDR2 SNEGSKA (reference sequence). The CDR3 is CSAEDTDSGRGYEQYF. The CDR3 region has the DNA TGCAGTGCCGAAGATACCGATAGCGGGAGGGGATACGAGCAGTACTTC.

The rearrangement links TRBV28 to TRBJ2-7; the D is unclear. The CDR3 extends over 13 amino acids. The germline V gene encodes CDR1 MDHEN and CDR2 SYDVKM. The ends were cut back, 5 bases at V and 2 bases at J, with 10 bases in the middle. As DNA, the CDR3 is TGTGCCAGCAGTCCCCCGGCAGCCTACGAGCAGTACTTC. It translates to CASSPPAAYEQYF.

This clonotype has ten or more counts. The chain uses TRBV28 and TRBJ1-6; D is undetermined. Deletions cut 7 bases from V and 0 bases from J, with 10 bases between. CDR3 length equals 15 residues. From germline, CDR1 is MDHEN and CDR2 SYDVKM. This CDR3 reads CASTQRSSYNSPLHF. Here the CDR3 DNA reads TGTGCCAGCACTCAGCGAAGCTCCTATAATTCACCCCTCCACTTT.

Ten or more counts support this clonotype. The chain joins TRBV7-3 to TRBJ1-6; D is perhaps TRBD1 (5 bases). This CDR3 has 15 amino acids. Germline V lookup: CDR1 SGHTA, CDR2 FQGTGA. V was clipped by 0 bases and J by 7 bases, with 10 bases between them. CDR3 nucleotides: TGTGCCAGCAGCTTAACACCAGGGACGAATTCACCCCTCCACTTT. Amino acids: CASSLTPGTNSPLHF.

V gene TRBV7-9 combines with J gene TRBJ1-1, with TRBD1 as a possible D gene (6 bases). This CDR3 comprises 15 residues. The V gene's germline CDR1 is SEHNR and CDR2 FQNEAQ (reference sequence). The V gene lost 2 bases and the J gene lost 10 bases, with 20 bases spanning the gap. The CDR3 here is CASSLFGGLGGGAFF. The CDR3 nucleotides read TGTGCCAGCAGCTTATTTGGGGGGCTAGGAGGGGGAGCTTTCTTT.

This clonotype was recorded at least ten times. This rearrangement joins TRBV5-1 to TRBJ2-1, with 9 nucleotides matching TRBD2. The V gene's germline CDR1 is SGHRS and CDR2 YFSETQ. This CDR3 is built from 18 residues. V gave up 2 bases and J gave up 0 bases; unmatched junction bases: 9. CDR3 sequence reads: CASSFSRVAGDSYNEQFF. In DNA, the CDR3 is TGCGCCAGCAGCTTTTCGAGGGTAGCGGGGGACTCCTACAATGAGCAGTTCTTC.

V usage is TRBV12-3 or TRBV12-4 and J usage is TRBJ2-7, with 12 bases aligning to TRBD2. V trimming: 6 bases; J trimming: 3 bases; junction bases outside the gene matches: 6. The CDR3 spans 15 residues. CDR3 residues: CASSQEGLAGYEQYF. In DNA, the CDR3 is TGTGCCAGCAGCCAAGAGGGACTAGCGGGCTACGAGCAGTACTTC.